Below are 25 T cell receptor beta chains sequenced from a single sample in a study of blood T cell repertoires in COVID-19. The protocol was immunoSEQ multiplex PCR, while the TCRdb copy is restricted to in-frame clones and leaves out a portion. Among 51,000 or so clones listed, about four fifths were seen once. Material: peripheral blood. All receptors come from a man between 65 and 85 years old with active COVID-19.

This clone was found a few times. The chain has TRBV11-3 and TRBJ2-5, with D tentatively TRBD2 (6 bases). The germline V and J ends were trimmed by 0 bases and 5 bases, with 13 bases remaining between them. The germline V gene has CDR1 SGHNT and CDR2 YENEEA. CDR3 length equals 15 residues. The CDR3 loop reads CASSLDYNSGETQYF. The CDR3 coding sequence is TGTGCCAGCAGCTTAGATTATAATAGCGGCGAGACCCAGTACTTC.

The chain joins TRBV6-6 to TRBJ1-6; tentative D call: TRBD1 (5 bases). V dropped 1 base and J dropped 10 bases, with 11 bases sitting between them. The CDR3 covers 14 residues. Germline V CDR1 and CDR2: MNHNY, SVGAGI (reference sequence). The CDR3 DNA is TGTGCCAGCAGTTACTTCAGGGAGGGATCACCCCTCCACTTT. This translates into CASSYFREGSPLHF.

The chain has TRBV9 and TRBJ2-1; possibly TRBD2 for D (5 bases). V lost 4 bases to trimming and J lost 5 bases, with 10 bases between them. In germline, CDR1 is SGDLS, CDR2 YYNGEE. The CDR3 loop spans 13 amino acids. In DNA, the CDR3 is TGTGCCAGCAGCCGATGGGGAGACAATGAGCAGTTCTTC. This codes for CASSRWGDNEQFF.

The J gene is TRBJ1-6, the V gene TRBV2; 7 bases map to TRBD1. The CDR3 is made up of 14 amino acids. CDR1 and CDR2 from the germline V gene are SNHLY and FYNNEI. Trimming cost V 6 bases and J 7 bases; bases outside gene matches: 6. The CDR3 sequence is CASSPGTVNSPLHF. The CDR3 coding sequence is TGTGCCAGCAGCCCCGGGACAGTGAATTCACCCCTCCACTTT. Using reference TRBV2 and TRBJ1-6 for the parts outside the CDR3, the full variable domain is EPEVTQTPSHQVTQMGQEVILRCVPISNHLYFYWYRQILGQKVEFLVSFYNNEISEKSEIFDDQFSVERPDGSNFTLKIRSTKLEDSAMYFCASSPGTVNSPLHFGNGTRLTVT.

The CDR3 is CASSSRGRGIGELFF. The CDR3 region has the DNA TGTGCCAGCAGCTCAAGGGGCCGGGGGATCGGGGAGCTGTTTTTT. The chain recombines TRBV7-2 with TRBJ2-2, with D possibly being TRBD2 (6 bases). With 4 bases removed from V and 7 bases from J, the gap between germline ends came to 16 bases. Germline CDR1 and CDR2: SGHTA and FQGNSA. The length of the CDR3 is 15 residues.

This chain connects TRBV6-6 to TRBJ1-2; 11 nucleotides match TRBD1. Germline trimming cut 2 bases from V and 4 bases from J; bases unmatched to any gene: 3. From germline, CDR1 is MNHNY and CDR2 SVGAGI (reference sequence). This CDR3 region has 15 residues. CDR3 loop: CASSYLGQGGYGYTF. The DNA of the CDR3 is TGTGCCAGCAGTTACCTGGGACAGGGGGGCTATGGCTACACCTTC.

The rearrangement links TRBV7-9 to TRBJ1-5, with D unresolved. In germline, CDR1 is SEHNR, CDR2 FQNEAQ (reference sequence). The CDR3 consists of 15 residues. Between the trimmed V and J ends, which lost 1 base and 2 bases, there was a span of 9 bases. CDR3 coding DNA: TGTGCCAGCAGCTTAGGAATCGAGCGCAATCAGCCCCAGCATTTT. This codes for CASSLGIERNQPQHF.

The chain uses TRBV6-5 and TRBJ1-6, with D perhaps TRBD1 (5 bases). There are 15 residues in the CDR3. Between the trimmed V and J ends, which lost 2 bases and 6 bases, there was a span of 11 bases. In germline, CDR1 is MNHEY, CDR2 SVGAGI. The CDR3 region is CASSYQGGTNSPLHF. CDR3 sequence (DNA): TGTGCCAGCAGTTACCAGGGAGGGACTAATTCACCCCTCCACTTT.

This clone has only one observation. V is TRBV7-2 and J is TRBJ2-3, with TRBD2 identical over 11 bases. CDR1 is SGHTA, CDR2 FQGNSA, per germline. The V gene end was trimmed by 5 bases and the J gene end by 5 bases; junction bases not matched to a gene: 9. CDR3 length equals 16 residues. This CDR3 reads CASSPHLAGGVDTQYF. CDR3 in DNA: TGTGCCAGCAGCCCTCACCTAGCGGGGGGAGTAGATACGCAGTATTTT.

The genes are TRBV5-1 and TRBJ1-2; 7 bases are a match to TRBD1. Germline CDR1 reads SGHRS; CDR2 reads YFSETQ. J gave up 5 bases and V 4 bases, and 8 bases lay outside the gene matches. This CDR3 has 14 residues. CDR3 residues: CASSLTGTEYGYTF. CDR3 in DNA: TGCGCCAGCAGCCTAACCGGGACAGAATATGGCTACACCTTC.

This clone was picked up a small number of times. The J gene is TRBJ1-5, the V gene TRBV5-1, with D perhaps matching TRBD1 (5 bases). The CDR3 sequence is 15 residues long. Per germline, CDR1 SGHRS and CDR2 YFSETQ. V was cut by 4 bases and J by 2 bases, with 13 bases left in between. CDR3 sequence (DNA): TGCGCCAGCAGCATAGGACATATAGGCAATCAGCCCCAGCATTTT. Translation gives CASSIGHIGNQPQHF. The full variable domain, rest sourced from reference TRBV5-1 and TRBJ1-5, is KAGVTQTPRYLIKTRGQQVTLSCSPISGHRSVSWYQQTPGQGLQFLFEYFSETQRNKGNFPGRFSGRQFSNSRSEMNVSTLELGDSALYLCASSIGHIGNQPQHFGDGTRLSIL.

This chain links TRBV30 with TRBJ2-3; 7 bases match TRBD2. CDR3 size: 14 residues. The germline gives CDR1 GTSNPN, CDR2 SVGIG (reference sequence). The ends lost 1 base at V and 3 bases at J; junction bases unmatched: 4. The CDR3 reads CAWSGPGGTDTQYF. CDR3 nucleotides: TGTGCCTGGAGTGGACCGGGGGGAACAGATACGCAGTATTTT.

The chain is built from TRBV3-1 (or the pseudogene TRBV3-2) and TRBJ1-4; D may be TRBD1 (5 bases). The length of the CDR3 is 15 residues. V shed 0 bases and J shed 5 bases, with 10 bases lying between them. The germline gives CDR1 LGHDT, CDR2 YNNKEL (reference sequence). The DNA for the CDR3 is TGTGCCAGCAGCCAAGATCAGAGGACAAATGAAAAACTGTTTTTT. Amino acids: CASSQDQRTNEKLFF.

The rearrangement joins TRBV6-2 or TRBV6-3 to TRBJ2-1, with TRBD1 identical over 9 bases. The CDR3 length is 18 residues. Germline V gene lookup returns CDR1 MNHEY and CDR2 SVGEGT. The V segment lost 6 bases and the J segment 6 bases; nucleotides outside the gene matches: 18. CDR3 DNA sequence: TGTGCCAGCAGCTCCGGGACAGGGAAGTGGGTCGGAGGCAATGAGCAGTTCTTC. Translated, it gives CASSSGTGKWVGGNEQFF.

This clone appeared a few times. The chain links TRBV19 to TRBJ1-5; D gene unclear. The CDR3 loop spans 16 amino acids. Germline V gene lookup returns CDR1 LNHDA and CDR2 SQIVND (reference sequence). V lost 7 bases, J lost 4 bases, and 20 bases lay in between. As DNA, the CDR3 is TGTGCCAGTAAGCCGGCGGTACGGGGTCCTAATCAGCCCCAGCATTTT. Amino acids: CASKPAVRGPNQPQHF.

The chain has TRBV5-8 and TRBJ2-3; D is possibly TRBD1 (5 bases). Germline V gene data show CDR1 as SGHTS and CDR2 as YDEGEE. This CDR3 is built from 18 residues. V lost 2 bases, J lost 0 bases, and 19 bases lay in between. CDR3 DNA sequence: TGTGCCAGCAGCTTTGGGTCCGAGTGGGGCCCGAGCACAGATACGCAGTATTTT. Amino acids: CASSFGSEWGPSTDTQYF. The complete variable domain, with remaining parts taken from reference TRBV5-8 and TRBJ2-3, reads EAGVTQSPTHLIKTRGQQATLRCSPISGHTSVYWYQQALGLGLQFLLWYDEGEERNRGNFPPRFSGRQFPNYSSELNVNALELEDSALYLCASSFGSEWGPSTDTQYFGPGTRLTVL.

The chain has TRBV9 and TRBJ2-3; no firm D call. CDR1 is SGDLS and CDR2 is YYNGEE in the germline V gene. V gave up 2 bases and J gave up 0 bases, with 13 bases separating them. The CDR3 is 16 residues long. In nucleotides, the CDR3 is TGTGCCAGCAGCGTCGGTTCCCACTATAGCACAGATACGCAGTATTTT. Amino acids: CASSVGSHYSTDTQYF.

This clone occurred once. The chain joins TRBV18 to TRBJ1-6; D gene uncertain. V lost 3 bases and J lost 4, with 10 bases in between. Per germline, CDR1 KGHSH and CDR2 LQKENI. The CDR3 totals 15 residues. The CDR3 loop is CASSPGQRYNSPLHF. In DNA, the CDR3 is TGTGCCAGCTCACCTGGCCAGAGGTATAATTCACCCCTCCACTTT.

The chain employs TRBV7-9 and TRBJ1-1; 10 nucleotides agree with TRBD1. J was trimmed by 11 bases and V by 6 bases; bases with no gene match: 9. The CDR3 runs 13 residues. Germline loops: CDR1 SEHNR, CDR2 FQNEAQ (reference sequence). The CDR3 sequence: CASRSDRGHWAFF. In DNA, the CDR3 is TGTGCCAGCAGATCTGACAGGGGGCATTGGGCTTTCTTT.

The chain carries TRBV30 and TRBJ1-2; 8 positions match TRBD1. Germline CDR1 and CDR2: GTSNPN and SVGIG (reference sequence). This CDR3 is 13 amino acids long. With V trimmed by 8 bases and J by 8 bases, 13 bases remained unmatched. CDR3 region: CAGPKAGGRGYTF. The DNA of the CDR3 is TGTGCCGGACCGAAGGCAGGGGGCCGAGGCTACACCTTC.

The chain employs TRBV30 and TRBJ1-3; D possibly corresponds to TRBD1 (5 bases). CDR1 and CDR2 from the germline V gene are GTSNPN and SVGIG (reference sequence). The CDR3 contains 14 residues. V lost 1 base, J lost 2 bases, and 9 bases lay in between. CDR3 nucleotide sequence: TGTGCCTGGAGTGCAGGGTCGCCTGGAAACACCATATATTTT. It encodes CAWSAGSPGNTIYF.

The chain links TRBV4-1 to TRBJ1-5, with D possibly being TRBD1 (6 bases). This CDR3 contains 18 residues. V was cut by 0 bases and J by 0 bases, with 15 bases left in between. The germline gives CDR1 MGHRA, CDR2 YSYEKL. The chain's CDR3 is CASSQESPQGNSNQPQHF. The DNA for the CDR3 is TGCGCCAGCAGCCAAGAGTCCCCCCAGGGGAATAGCAATCAGCCCCAGCATTTT.

The rearrangement links TRBV10-2 to TRBJ2-3; tentative D call: TRBD2 (5 bases). The CDR3 has 17 residues. Trimming shortened V by 0 bases and J by 1 base, and 14 bases separated the two germline ends. The V gene's germline CDR1 is WSHSY and CDR2 SAAADI. The CDR3 DNA sequence: TGCGCCAGCAGTGAGTCGTTCCGGACTGAGGGCACAGATACGCAGTATTTT. Protein product: CASSESFRTEGTDTQYF.

The chain recombines TRBV7-9 with TRBJ2-3, with a tentative D call TRBD2 (6 bases). This CDR3 is 12 amino acids long. Germline CDR1 SEHNR, CDR2 FQNEAQ (reference sequence). With 6 bases removed from V and 6 bases from J, the gap between germline ends came to 10 bases. The CDR3 protein is CASSPRGDTQYF. The CDR3 DNA sequence: TGTGCCAGCAGTCCGCGGGGTGATACGCAGTATTTT.

The rearrangement joins TRBV6-6 to TRBJ2-5; 9 bases line up with TRBD2. The V segment lost 5 bases and the J segment 4 bases; nucleotides outside the gene matches: 17. Germline V CDR1 and CDR2: MNHNY, SVGAGI (reference sequence). The CDR3 has 18 amino acids. This chain's CDR3 is CASSRLGSGGLSGETQYF. CDR3 bases: TGTGCCAGCAGTCGCCTCGGGAGCGGGGGGCTTAGTGGAGAGACCCAGTACTTC.